These T cell receptor beta chains were read from a single sample in a study of PD-1 blockade in mismatch repair-deficient tumors. TCRdb's copy holds only in-frame clones and misses some; the assay was immunoSEQ multiplex PCR. The sample holds some 110,000 clones, 65% to 80% seen once. The starting material was peripheral blood, obtained about 13 months after starting pembrolizumab. These TCRs come from an adult with mismatch repair-deficient cancer. Both conserved end residues are trimmed from each CDR3.

v_call	j_call	cdr3_aa
TRBV19	TRBJ2-7	ASSIDGGPYEQY
TRBV9	TRBJ2-2	ASSPRGPPNTGELF
TRBV10-2	TRBJ1-4	ASSRDRNSEKLF
TRBV5-4	TRBJ2-5	ASSKDSQETQY
TRBV7-9	TRBJ2-1	ASSPGRYNEQF
TRBV4-3	TRBJ2-1	ASSQTAASYNEQF
TRBV29-1	TRBJ2-1	SVEKALGEQF
TRBV6-6	TRBJ2-1	ASSSPGGVYNEQF
TRBV7-2	TRBJ2-3	ASSKTYQSTDTQY
TRBV19	TRBJ2-3	ASSSRLAGALGDTQY
TRBV6-5	TRBJ2-5	ASTGRDQETQY
TRBV4-3	TRBJ2-1	ASSQDTGFSSYNEQF
TRBV2	TRBJ1-3	ASSEAPIPGNTIY
TRBV6-1	TRBJ1-2	ASSEATVYGYT
TRBV7-6	TRBJ2-1	ASSFTGGAYNEQF
TRBV5-6	TRBJ1-1	ASSSQGTEAF
TRBV7-9	TRBJ2-7	ASSLDGVWDEQY
TRBV11-3	TRBJ1-1	ASSRGFLALNTEAF
TRBV7-2	TRBJ1-1	ASPGEITGGRRTTEAF
TRBV5-4	TRBJ1-1	ASSLPDRGHAF
TRBV5-4	TRBJ2-7	ASSLVTGGYEQY
TRBV19	TRBJ1-2	ASSPGDNYGYT
TRBV27	TRBJ1-5	ASRARGTDIHSNQPQH
TRBV7-3	TRBJ2-1	ASSPLAVSYNEQF
TRBV7-3	TRBJ2-5	ASSSSGTSVETQY
TRBV7-6	TRBJ1-1	ASSLGRGGGAAEAF
TRBV10-3	TRBJ2-7	ATRSGGNYEQY
TRBV15	TRBJ2-5	ATSRSQETQY
TRBV5-6	TRBJ2-7	ASSLGAGGISLGEQY
TRBV7-2	TRBJ1-2	ASSFIQGTDGYT
TRBV18	TRBJ2-2	ASSLSQGNTGELF
TRBV9	TRBJ2-2	ASSDLAGGRNTGELF
TRBV11-2	TRBJ2-1	ASSLVGQPNNEQF
TRBV27	TRBJ2-1	ASSLTRGSYNEQF
TRBV2	TRBJ1-5	ASSETGGIQPQH
TRBV4-1	TRBJ2-7	ASSPWGAPSSYEQY
TRBV4-2	TRBJ2-1	ASSQGQSNEQF
TRBV21-1	TRBJ1-2	ASSKVRGTNYGYT
TRBV7-9	TRBJ1-3	ASSPRTDRNTIY
TRBV5-6	TRBJ1-3	ASSLDRGLLWPGNTIY
TRBV13	TRBJ1-5	ASSLGRRQGLYSNQPQH
TRBV2	TRBJ2-1	ASSGVVNEQF
TRBV11-1	TRBJ2-5	ASSLAGTSGRFGETQY
TRBV27	TRBJ2-7	ASSLPGLGGREQY
TRBV7-6	TRBJ2-1	ASSLLAGGPGRHLGEQF
TRBV29-1	TRBJ2-1	SASGRGYNEQF
TRBV7-8	TRBJ1-1	ASSFGPGTEAF